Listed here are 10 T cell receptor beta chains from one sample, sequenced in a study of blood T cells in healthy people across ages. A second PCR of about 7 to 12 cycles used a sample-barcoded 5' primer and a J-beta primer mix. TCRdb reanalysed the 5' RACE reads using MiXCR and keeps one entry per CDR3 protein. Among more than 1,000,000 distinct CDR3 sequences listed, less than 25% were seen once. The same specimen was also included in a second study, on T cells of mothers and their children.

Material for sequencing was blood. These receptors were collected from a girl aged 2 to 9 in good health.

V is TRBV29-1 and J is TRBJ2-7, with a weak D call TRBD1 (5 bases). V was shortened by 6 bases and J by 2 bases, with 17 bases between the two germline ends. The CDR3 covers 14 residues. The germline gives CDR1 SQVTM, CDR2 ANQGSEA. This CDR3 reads CSVPDSVFPYEQYF. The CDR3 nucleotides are TGCAGCGTCCCCGACAGTGTTTTTCCCTACGAGCAGTACTTC.

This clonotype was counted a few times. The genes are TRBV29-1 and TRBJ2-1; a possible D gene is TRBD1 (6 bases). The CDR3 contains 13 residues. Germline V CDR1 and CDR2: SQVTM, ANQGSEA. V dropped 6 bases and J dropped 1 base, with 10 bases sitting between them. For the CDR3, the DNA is TGCAGCGTCGAGGGGGAGTCCTACAATGAGCAGTTCTTC. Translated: CSVEGESYNEQFF.

CDR3 DNA: TGTGCCAGCAGCAGAGGACTAGCGGGGGGCCCCGCCGGGGAGCTGTTTTTT. Its protein is CASSRGLAGGPAGELFF. The V call is TRBV13, the J call TRBJ2-2; TRBD2 matches at 14 bases. In germline, CDR1 is PRHDT, CDR2 FYEKMQ (reference sequence). V gave up 5 bases and J gave up 6 bases; unmatched junction bases: 8. The CDR3 sequence is 17 residues long.

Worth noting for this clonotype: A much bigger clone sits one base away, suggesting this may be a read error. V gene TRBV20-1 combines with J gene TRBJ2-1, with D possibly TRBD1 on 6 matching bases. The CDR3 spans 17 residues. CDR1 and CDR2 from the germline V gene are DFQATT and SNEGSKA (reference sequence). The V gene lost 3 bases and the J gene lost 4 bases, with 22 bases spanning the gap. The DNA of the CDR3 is TGCAGTGCTAGCGATGGGCATAGGACAGCGATTTACAATGAGCAGTTCTTC. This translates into CSASDGHRTAIYNEQFF.

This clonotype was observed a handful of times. This chain's CDR3 is CASSLEYQTGAVTGELFF. In DNA form, the CDR3 reads TGTGCCAGCAGCTTAGAGTATCAGACAGGGGCGGTCACCGGGGAGCTGTTTTTT. The gene calls are TRBV11-2 and TRBJ2-2, with 8 bases aligning to TRBD1. After removal of 0 bases from V and 4 bases from J, the junction contained 10 bases not matched to a gene. This CDR3 comprises 18 residues. Germline lookup yields CDR1 SGHAT and CDR2 FQNNGV.

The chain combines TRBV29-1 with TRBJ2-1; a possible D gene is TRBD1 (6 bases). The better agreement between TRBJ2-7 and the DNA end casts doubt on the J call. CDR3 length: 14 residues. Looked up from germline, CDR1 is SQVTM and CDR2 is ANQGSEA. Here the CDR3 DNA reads TGCAGCGTTGCCCCGGGACAATCGGGCAACGAGCAGTACTTC. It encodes CSVAPGQSGNEQYF.

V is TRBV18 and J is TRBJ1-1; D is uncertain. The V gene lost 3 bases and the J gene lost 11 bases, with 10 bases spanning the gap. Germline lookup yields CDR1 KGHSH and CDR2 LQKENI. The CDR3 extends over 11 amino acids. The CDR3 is CASSPLPVAFF. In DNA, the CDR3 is TGTGCCAGCTCACCCCTTCCGGTGGCTTTCTTT.

The CDR3 sequence: CASSLYGAYEQYF. CDR3 sequence (DNA): TGTGCCAGCAGTTTATATGGAGCCTACGAGCAGTACTTC. V is TRBV27 and J is TRBJ2-5; D gene unclear. The DNA matches TRBJ2-7 better at its end, which makes the J call doubtful. This CDR3 is built from 13 residues. CDR1 is MNHEY and CDR2 is SMNVEV in the germline V gene (reference sequence).

CDR3 bases: TGTGCCAGTAGTATTGGCGGGGGGAAGGCCTACGAGCAGTACTTC. This translates into CASSIGGGKAYEQYF. The chain links TRBV19 to TRBJ2-7, with 8 nucleotides matching TRBD2. Germline V gene sequence: CDR1 LNHDA, CDR2 SQIVND (reference sequence). The CDR3 covers 15 residues. Unmatched junction bases numbered 6, after V lost 3 bases and J lost 2 bases.

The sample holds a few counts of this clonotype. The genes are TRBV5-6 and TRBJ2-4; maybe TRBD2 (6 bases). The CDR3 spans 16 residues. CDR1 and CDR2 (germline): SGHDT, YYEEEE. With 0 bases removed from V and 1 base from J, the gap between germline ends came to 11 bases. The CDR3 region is CASSLAGGIAKNIQYF. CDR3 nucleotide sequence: TGTGCCAGCAGCTTGGCCGGGGGTATTGCCAAAAACATTCAGTACTTC.